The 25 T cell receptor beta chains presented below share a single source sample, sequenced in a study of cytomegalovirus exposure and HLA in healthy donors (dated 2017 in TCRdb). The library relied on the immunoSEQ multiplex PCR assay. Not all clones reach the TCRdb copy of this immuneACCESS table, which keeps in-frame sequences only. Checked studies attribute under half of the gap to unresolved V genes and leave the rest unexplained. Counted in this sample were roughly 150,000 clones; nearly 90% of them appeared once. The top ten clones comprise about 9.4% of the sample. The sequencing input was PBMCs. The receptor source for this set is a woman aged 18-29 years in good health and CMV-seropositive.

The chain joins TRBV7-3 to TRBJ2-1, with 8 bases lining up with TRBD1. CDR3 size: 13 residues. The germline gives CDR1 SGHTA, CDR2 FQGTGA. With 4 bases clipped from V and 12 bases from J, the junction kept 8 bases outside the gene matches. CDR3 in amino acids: CASSSGTGGLQFF. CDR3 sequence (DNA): TGTGCCAGCAGCTCCGGAACAGGGGGGCTGCAGTTCTTC. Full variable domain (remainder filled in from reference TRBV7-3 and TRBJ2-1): GAGVSQTPSNKVTEKGKYVELRCDPISGHTALYWYRQSLGQGPEFLIYFQGTGAADDSGLPNDRFFAVRPEGSVSTLKIQRTERGDSAVYLCASSSGTGGLQFFGPGTRLTVL.

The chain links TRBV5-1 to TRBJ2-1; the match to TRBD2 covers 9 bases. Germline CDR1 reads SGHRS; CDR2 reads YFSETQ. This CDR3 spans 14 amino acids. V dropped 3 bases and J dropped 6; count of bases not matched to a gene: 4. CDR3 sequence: CASSSGTSPNEQFF. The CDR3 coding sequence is TGCGCCAGCAGCTCTGGGACTAGCCCCAATGAGCAGTTCTTC.

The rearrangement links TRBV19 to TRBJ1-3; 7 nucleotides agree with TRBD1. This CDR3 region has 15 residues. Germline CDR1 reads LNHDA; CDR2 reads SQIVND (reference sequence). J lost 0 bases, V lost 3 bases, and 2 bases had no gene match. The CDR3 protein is CASSIRGASGNTIYF. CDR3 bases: TGTGCCAGTAGTATCAGGGGGGCCTCTGGAAACACCATATATTTT.

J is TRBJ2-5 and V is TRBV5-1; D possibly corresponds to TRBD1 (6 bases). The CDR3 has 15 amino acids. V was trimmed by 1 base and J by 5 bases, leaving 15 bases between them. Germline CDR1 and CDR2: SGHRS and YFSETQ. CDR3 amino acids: CASSLWGHREETQYF. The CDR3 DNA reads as TGCGCCAGCAGCTTGTGGGGACACAGGGAGGAGACCCAGTACTTC.

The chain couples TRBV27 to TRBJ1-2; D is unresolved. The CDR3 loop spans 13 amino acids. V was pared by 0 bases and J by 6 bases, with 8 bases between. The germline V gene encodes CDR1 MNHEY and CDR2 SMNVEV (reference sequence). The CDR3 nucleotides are TGTGCCAGCAGTTTATCACGTGAGGATGGCTACACCTTC. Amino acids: CASSLSREDGYTF.

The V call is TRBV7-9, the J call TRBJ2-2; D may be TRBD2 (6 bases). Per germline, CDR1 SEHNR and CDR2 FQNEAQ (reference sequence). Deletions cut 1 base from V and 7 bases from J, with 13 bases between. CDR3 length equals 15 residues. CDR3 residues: CASSLGVGGVGELFF. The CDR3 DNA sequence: TGTGCCAGCAGCTTAGGCGTAGGAGGGGTCGGGGAGCTGTTTTTT. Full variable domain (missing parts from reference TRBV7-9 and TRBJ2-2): DTGVSQNPRHKITKRGQNVTFRCDPISEHNRLYWYRQTLGQGPEFLTYFQNEAQLEKSRLLSDRFSAERPKGSFSTLEIQRTEQGDSAMYLCASSLGVGGVGELFFGEGSRLTVL.

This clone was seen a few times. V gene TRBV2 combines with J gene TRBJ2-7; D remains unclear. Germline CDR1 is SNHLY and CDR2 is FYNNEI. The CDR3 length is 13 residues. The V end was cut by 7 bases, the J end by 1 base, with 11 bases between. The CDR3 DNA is TGTGCCAGCAAAGAGATCCCATCCTACGAGCAGTACTTC. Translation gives CASKEIPSYEQYF. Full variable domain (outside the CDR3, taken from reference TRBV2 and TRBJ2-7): EPEVTQTPSHQVTQMGQEVILRCVPISNHLYFYWYRQILGQKVEFLVSFYNNEISEKSEIFDDQFSVERPDGSNFTLKIRSTKLEDSAMYFCASKEIPSYEQYFGPGTRLTVT.

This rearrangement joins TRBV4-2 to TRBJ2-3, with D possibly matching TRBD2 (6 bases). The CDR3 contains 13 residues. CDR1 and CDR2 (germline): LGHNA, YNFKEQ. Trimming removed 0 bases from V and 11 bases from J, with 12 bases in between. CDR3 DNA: TGTGCCAGCAGCCAAGATTTGACTAGTGTGCAGTATTTT. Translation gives CASSQDLTSVQYF.

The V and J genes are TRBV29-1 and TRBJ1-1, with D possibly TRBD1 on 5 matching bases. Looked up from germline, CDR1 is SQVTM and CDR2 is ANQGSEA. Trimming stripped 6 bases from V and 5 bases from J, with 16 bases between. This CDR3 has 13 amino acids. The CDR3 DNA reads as TGCAGCGTGGTCGCGGGGCAGGGTACTGAAGCTTTCTTT. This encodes CSVVAGQGTEAFF.

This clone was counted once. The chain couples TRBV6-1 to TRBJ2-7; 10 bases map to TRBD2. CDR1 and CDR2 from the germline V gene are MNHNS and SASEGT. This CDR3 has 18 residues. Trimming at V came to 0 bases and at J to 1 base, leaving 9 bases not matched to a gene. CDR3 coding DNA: TGTGCCAGCAGTGAAGCCGTGCTAGCGGGAGCTAAATCCTACGAGCAGTACTTC. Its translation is CASSEAVLAGAKSYEQYF.

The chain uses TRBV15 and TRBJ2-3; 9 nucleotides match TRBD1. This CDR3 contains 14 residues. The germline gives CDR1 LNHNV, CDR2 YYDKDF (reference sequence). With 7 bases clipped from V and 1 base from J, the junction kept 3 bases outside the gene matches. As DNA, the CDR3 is TGTGCCACCATCCGGGACAGGGGCACAGATACGCAGTATTTT. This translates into CATIRDRGTDTQYF.

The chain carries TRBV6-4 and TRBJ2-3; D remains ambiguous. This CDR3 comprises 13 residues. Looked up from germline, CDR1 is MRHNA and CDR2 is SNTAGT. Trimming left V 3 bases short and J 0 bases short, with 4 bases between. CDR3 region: CASSEGSTDTQYF. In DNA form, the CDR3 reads TGTGCCAGCAGTGAGGGCAGCACAGATACGCAGTATTTT.

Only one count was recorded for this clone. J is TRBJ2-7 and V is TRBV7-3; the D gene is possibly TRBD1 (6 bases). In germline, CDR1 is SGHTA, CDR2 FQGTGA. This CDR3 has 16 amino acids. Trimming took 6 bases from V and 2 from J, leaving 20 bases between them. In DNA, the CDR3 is TGTGCCAGCAGACAGTACCGGGACAACTCAACCTACGAGCAGTACTTC. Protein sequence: CASRQYRDNSTYEQYF.

The CDR3 protein is CAWSVPGGLGQPQHF. CDR3 DNA sequence: TGTGCCTGGAGTGTACCGGGGGGCTTGGGTCAGCCCCAGCATTTT. The V and J genes are TRBV30 and TRBJ1-5; tentatively, D is TRBD1 (6 bases). This CDR3 contains 15 residues. CDR1 and CDR2 from the germline V gene are GTSNPN and SVGIG (reference sequence). The V gene lost 0 bases and the J gene lost 6 bases, with 15 bases spanning the gap.

The CDR3 spells CASSILAGYNEQFF. The CDR3 DNA reads TGTGCCAGCAGTATCCTAGCGGGGTACAATGAGCAGTTCTTC. The genes are TRBV27 and TRBJ2-1, with 9 bases identical to TRBD2. CDR1 and CDR2 from the germline V gene are MNHEY and SMNVEV (reference sequence). The V and J ends lost 5 bases and 4 bases, in that order; junction bases with no gene match: 3. This CDR3 is 14 amino acids long.

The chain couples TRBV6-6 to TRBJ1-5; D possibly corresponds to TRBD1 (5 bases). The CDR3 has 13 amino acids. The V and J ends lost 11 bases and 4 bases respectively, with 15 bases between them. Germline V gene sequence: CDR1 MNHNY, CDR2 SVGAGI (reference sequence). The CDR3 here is CAHGGGVNQPQHF. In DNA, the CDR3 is TGTGCCCACGGGGGAGGGGTGAATCAGCCCCAGCATTTT.

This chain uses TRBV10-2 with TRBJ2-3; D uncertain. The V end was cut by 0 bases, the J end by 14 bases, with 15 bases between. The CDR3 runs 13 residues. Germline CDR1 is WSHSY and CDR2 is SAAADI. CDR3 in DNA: TGCGCCAGCAGTGAGTCGTATCTGAGTGCCCGGTATTTT. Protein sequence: CASSESYLSARYF.

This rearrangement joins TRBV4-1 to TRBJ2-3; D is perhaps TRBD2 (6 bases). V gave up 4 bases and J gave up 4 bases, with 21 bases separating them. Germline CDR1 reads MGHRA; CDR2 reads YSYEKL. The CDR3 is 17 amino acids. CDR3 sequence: CASSPIGTPALADTQYF. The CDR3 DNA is TGCGCCAGCAGCCCCATTGGGACTCCCGCCTTGGCAGATACGCAGTATTTT.

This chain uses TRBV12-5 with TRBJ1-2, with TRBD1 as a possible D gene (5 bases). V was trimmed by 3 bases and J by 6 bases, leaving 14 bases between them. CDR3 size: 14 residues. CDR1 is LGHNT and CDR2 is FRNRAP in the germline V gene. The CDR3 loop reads CASGFGAALDGYTF. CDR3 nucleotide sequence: TGTGCTAGTGGTTTTGGGGCGGCGTTGGATGGCTACACCTTC.

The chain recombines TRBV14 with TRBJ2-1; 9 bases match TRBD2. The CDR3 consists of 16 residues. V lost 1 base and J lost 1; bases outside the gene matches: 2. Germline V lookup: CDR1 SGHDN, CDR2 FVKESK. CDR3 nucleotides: TGTGCCAGCAGCCAAGTAGGACTAGCGTCCTACAATGAGCAGTTCTTC. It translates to CASSQVGLASYNEQFF.

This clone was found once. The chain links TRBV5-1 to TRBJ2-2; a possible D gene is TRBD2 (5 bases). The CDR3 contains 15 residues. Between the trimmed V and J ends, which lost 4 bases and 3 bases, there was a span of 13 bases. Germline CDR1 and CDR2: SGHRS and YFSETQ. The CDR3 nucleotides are TGCGCCAGCAGCCACACCCTCGGGGACACCGGGGAGCTGTTTTTT. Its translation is CASSHTLGDTGELFF.

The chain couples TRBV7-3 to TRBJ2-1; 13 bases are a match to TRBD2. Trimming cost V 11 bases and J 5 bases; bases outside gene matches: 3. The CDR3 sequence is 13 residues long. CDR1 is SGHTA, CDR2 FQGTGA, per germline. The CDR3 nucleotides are TGTGCCCCCGGGACTAGCGGGAACAATGAGCAGTTCTTC. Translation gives CAPGTSGNNEQFF.

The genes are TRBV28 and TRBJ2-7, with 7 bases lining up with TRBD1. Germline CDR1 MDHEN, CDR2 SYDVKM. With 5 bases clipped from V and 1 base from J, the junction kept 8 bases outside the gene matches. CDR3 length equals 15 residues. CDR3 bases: TGTGCCAGCAGTGACACAGGGGCCAAATCCTACGAGCAGTACTTC. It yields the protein CASSDTGAKSYEQYF.

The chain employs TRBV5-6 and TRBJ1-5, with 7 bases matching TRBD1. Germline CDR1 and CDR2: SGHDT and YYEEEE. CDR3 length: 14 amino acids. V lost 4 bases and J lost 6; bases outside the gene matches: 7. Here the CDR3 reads CASSQGTAGQPQHF. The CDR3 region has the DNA TGTGCCAGCAGCCAAGGGACAGCCGGTCAGCCCCAGCATTTT.

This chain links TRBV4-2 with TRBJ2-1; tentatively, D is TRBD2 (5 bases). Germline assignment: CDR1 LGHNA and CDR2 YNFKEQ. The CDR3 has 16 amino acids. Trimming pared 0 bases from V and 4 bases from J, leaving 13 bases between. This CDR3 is CASSQDEPTRYNEQFF. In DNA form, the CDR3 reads TGTGCCAGCAGCCAAGATGAACCTACTAGGTACAATGAGCAGTTCTTC.